This T cell receptor (beta chain) was retrieved from a study of blood T cell repertoires in COVID-19 (dated by TCRdb to 2018 to 2021). Broadly, across the study: The collaborator samples originated in the United States, Italy and Spain and spanned the acute and convalescent phases of COVID-19. Where HLA class I and class II types were available, the types were taken from metadata supplied by the sample provider, not from assay-based typing. The dataset comprised deeply sampled blood TCRbeta repertoires from subjects exposed to, actively infected with, or recovered from COVID-19. Samples came from the ongoing ImmuneRACE study (first 160 participants) plus 1,254 subjects from 6 global collaborators. Sample metadata almost always included a de-identified subject ID, COVID-19 status, age in years and sex. The prospective study material was composed of cDNA or gDNA derived from T cells, B-cell-depleted T cells, or PBMCs. The repertoires were released in a freely available public database intended as a resource for research on the immune response to SARS-CoV-2. What the research found in general, with its limitations: How much clinical and demographic metadata was included differed by source and by participant, and the metadata was provided uncurated.

As for this clone: The antigen it binds to is not known. There are no base qualities to consult, and no much larger clone falls within one base.

Whole blood was collected in K2EDTA tubes by collaborating institutions according to the institutions' own protocols. Collaborator samples were shipped for TCRbeta analysis as frozen whole blood, isolated PBMCs, or DNA extracted from either sample type. The CDR3 spans 13 residues, from the cysteine through the phenylalanine. Just the 39-base CDR3 DNA is kept, in frame starting at base 1. Trimming at the junction amounts to 5 bases on V and 10 bases on J, and the germline ends lie 17 bases apart. TCRbeta CDR3 regions were amplified from genomic DNA by means of the immunoSEQ Assay, a bias-controlled multiplex PCR. As for the authors' bioinformatics: Nucleated cell counts per sample were estimated from amplification of reference gene primers within the assay. To quantify the absolute abundance of each unique TCRbeta CDR3 rearrangement, sequence reads were collapsed and filtered. Productive Simpson clonality was computed per sample as the square root of Simpson's diversity index over productive rearrangements. TCRdb retrieved this table from immuneACCESS and kept in-frame rearrangements only. Not all clones are present; in checked studies, unresolved V genes account for under half, and no reason is known for the remainder. D and trimming were read from the DNA, whereas the V and J calls and clone size are those reported in that table. Present in this sample are roughly 240,000 clones, about 80% of which were seen just once. Around 1.8% of the sample rests with the top ten.

The material sequenced was peripheral blood. This sequence was found in a woman older than 75 with acute or convalescent COVID-19. The rearranged chain carries TRBV12-3 or TRBV12-4 and TRBJ1-1, with the D gene uncertain. The CDR3 reads CASSQTGILGAFF. The DNA sequence is as follows: TGTGCCAGCAGTCAAACCGGGATCCTAGGAGCTTTCTTT.